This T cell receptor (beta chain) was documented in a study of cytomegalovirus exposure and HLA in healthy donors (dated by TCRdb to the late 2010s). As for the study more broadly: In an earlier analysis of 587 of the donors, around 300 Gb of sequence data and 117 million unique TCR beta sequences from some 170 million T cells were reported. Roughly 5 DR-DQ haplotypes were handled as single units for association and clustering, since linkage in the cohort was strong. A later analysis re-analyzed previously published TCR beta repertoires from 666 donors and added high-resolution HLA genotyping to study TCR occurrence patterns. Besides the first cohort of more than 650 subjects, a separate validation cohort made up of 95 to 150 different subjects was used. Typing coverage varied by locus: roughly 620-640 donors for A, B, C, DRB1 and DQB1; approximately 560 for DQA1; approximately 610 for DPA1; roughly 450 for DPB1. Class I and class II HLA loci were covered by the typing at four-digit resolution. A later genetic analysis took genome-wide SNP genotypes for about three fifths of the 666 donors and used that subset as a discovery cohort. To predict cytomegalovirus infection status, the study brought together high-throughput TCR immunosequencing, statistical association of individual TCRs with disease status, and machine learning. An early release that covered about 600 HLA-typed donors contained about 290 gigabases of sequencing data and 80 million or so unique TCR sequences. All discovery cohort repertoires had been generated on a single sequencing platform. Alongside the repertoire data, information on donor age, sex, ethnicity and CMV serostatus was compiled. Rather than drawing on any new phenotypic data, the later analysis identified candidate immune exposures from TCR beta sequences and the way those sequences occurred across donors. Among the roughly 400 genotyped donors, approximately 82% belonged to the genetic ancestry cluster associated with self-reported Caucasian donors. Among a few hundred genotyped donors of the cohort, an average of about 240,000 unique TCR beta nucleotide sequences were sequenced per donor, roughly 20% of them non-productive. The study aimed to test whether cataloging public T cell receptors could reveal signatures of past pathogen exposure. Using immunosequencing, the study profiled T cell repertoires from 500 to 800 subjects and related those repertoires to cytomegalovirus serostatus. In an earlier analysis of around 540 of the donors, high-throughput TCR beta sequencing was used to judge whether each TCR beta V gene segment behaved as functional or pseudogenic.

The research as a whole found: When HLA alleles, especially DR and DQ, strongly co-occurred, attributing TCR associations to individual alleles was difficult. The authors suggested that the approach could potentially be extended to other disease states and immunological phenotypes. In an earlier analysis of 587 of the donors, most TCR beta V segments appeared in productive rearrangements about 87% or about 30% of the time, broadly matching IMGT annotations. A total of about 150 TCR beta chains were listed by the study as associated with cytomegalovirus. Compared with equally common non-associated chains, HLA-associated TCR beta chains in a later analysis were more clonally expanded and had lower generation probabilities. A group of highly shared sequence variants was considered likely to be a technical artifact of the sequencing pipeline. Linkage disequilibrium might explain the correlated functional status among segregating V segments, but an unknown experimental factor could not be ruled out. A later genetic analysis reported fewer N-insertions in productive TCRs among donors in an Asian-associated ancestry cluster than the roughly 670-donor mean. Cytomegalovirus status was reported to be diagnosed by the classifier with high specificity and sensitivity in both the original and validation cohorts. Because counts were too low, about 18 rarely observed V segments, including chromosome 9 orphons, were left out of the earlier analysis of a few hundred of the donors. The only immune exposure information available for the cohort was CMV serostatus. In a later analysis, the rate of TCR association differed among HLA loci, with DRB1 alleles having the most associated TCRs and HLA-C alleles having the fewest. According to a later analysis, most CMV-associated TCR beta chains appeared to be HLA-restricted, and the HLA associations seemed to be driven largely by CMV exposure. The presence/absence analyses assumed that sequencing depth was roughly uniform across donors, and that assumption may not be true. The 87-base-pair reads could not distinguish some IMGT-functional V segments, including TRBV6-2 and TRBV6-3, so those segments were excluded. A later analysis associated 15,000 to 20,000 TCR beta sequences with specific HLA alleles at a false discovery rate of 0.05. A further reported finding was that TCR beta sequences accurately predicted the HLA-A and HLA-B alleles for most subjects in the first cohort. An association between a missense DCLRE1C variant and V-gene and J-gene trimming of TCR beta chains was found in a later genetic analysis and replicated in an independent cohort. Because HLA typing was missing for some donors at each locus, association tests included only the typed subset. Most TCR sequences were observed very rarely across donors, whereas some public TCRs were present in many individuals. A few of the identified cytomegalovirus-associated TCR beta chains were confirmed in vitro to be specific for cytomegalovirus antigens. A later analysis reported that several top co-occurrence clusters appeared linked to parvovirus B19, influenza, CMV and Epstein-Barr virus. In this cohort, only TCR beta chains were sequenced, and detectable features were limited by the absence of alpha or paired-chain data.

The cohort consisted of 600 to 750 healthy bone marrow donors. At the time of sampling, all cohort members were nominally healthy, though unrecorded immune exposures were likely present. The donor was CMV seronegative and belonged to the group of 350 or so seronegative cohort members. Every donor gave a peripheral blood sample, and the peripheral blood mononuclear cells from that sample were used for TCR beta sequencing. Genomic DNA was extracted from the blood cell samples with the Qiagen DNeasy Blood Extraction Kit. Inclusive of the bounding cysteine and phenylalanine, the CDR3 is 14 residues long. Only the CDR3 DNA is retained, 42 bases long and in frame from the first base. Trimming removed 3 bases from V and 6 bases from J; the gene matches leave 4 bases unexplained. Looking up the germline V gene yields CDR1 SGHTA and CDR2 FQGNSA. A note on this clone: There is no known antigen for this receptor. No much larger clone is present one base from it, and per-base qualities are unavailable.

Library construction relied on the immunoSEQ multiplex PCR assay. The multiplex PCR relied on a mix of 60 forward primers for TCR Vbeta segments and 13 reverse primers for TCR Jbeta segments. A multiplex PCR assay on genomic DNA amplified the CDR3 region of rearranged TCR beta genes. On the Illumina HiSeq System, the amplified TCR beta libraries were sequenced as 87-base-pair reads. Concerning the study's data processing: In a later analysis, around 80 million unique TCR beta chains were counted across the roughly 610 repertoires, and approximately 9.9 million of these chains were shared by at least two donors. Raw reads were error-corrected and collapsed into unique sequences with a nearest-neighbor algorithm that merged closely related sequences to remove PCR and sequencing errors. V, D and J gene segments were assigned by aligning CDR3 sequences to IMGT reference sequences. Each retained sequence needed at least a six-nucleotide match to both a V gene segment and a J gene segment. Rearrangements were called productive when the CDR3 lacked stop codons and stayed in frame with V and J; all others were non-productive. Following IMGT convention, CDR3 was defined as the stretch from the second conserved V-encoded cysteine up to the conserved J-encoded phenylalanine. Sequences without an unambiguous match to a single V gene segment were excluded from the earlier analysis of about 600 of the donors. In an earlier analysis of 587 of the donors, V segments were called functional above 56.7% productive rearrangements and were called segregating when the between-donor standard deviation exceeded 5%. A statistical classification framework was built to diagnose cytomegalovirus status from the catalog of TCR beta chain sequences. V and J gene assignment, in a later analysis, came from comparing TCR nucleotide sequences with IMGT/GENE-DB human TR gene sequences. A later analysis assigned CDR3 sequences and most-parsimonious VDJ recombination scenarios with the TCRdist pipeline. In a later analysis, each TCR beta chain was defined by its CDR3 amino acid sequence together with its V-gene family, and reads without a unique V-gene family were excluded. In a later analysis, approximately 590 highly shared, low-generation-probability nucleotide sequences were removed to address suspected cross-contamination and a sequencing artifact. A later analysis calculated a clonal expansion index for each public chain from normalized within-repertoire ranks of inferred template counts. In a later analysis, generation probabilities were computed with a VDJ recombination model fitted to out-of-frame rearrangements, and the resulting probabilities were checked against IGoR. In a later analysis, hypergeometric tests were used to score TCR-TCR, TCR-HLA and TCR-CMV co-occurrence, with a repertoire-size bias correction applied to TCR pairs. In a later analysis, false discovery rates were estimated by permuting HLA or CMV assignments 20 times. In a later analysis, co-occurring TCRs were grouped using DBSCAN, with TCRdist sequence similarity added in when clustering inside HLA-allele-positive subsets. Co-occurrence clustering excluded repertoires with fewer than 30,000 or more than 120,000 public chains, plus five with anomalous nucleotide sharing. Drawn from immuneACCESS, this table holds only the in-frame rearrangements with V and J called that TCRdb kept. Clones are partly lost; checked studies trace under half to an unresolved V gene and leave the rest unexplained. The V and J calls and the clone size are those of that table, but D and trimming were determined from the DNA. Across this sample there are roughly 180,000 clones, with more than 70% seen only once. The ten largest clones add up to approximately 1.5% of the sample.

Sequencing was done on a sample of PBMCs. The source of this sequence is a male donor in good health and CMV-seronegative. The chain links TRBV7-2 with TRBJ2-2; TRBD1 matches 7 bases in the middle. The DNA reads TGTGCCAGCAGCTTGGACAGGTCTCCCGGGGAGCTGTTTTTT. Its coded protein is CASSLDRSPGELFF.